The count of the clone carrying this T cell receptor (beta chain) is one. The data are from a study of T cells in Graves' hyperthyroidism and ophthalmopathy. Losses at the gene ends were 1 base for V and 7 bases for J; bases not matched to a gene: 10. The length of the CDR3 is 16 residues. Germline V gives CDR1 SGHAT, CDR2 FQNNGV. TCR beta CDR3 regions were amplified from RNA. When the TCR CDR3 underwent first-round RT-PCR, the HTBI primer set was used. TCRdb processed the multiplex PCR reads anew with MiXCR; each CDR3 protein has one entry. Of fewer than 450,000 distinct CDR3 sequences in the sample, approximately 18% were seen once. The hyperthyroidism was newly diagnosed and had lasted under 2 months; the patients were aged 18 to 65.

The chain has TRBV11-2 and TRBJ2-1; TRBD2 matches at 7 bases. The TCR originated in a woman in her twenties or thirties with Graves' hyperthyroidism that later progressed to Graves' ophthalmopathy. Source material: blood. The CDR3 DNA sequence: TGTGCCAGCAGCTTAGCGGCTAGCGGTCTAGGGAATGAGCAGTTCTTC. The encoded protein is CASSLAASGLGNEQFF.